This entry lists 30 T cell receptor beta chains sequenced from one sample in a study of cytomegalovirus exposure and HLA in healthy donors. It was with 60 Vbeta and 13 Jbeta primers that the PCR ran. Generated by immunoSEQ multiplex PCR, the TCRdb table keeps only in-frame clones and is missing some. This sample's clone table lists approximately 150,000 clones. The specimen sequenced was PBMCs. The receptor set was obtained from a male donor in good health and CMV-seronegative.

The chain recombines TRBV7-9 with TRBJ1-1; D perhaps matches TRBD1 (6 bases). The germline CDR1 and CDR2 sequences are SEHNR and FQNEAQ (reference sequence). Trimming removed 5 bases at V and 9 bases at J, with 13 bases between. The CDR3 runs to 12 residues. CDR3 coding DNA: TGTGCCAGCAGCCCCTACAGGGAGCAAGCTTTCTTT. Encoded protein: CASSPYREQAFF.

The J gene is TRBJ2-5, the V gene TRBV6-6; the D gene is possibly TRBD2 (6 bases). The germline V gene encodes CDR1 MNHNY and CDR2 SVGAGI (reference sequence). The CDR3 runs to 14 residues. Trimming cost V 6 bases and J 1 base, with 12 bases left between them. CDR3 DNA: TGTGCCAGCAGGCAAACGGGACTCCAAGAGACCCAGTACTTC. Residues: CASRQTGLQETQYF.

The chain is built from TRBV7-2 and TRBJ1-1; a weak D match, TRBD1 (6 bases). The CDR3 is 14 amino acids. V lost 1 base and J 4 bases, leaving 10 bases between the germline ends. Germline CDR1 reads SGHTA; CDR2 reads FQGNSA. The CDR3 sequence is CASSLEGGSTEAFF. For the CDR3, the DNA is TGTGCCAGCAGCTTAGAAGGGGGATCCACTGAAGCTTTCTTT.

This chain joins TRBV18 and TRBJ1-5, with D maybe TRBD1 (5 bases). V shed 3 bases and J shed 13 bases, with 22 bases lying between them. CDR1 is KGHSH, CDR2 LQKENI, per germline. CDR3 length equals 15 residues. The CDR3 coding sequence is TGTGCCAGCTCACCGATGGAAGCAGGGTTAACCCCTCAGCATTTT. Protein: CASSPMEAGLTPQHF.

The chain carries TRBV5-1 and TRBJ1-4; 11 bases are shared with TRBD1. The CDR3 sequence is 14 residues long. The trim removed 2 bases at V and 7 bases at J, leaving 1 base unmatched. CDR1 is SGHRS and CDR2 is YFSETQ in the germline V gene. This CDR3 reads CASSLGQGAEKLFF. The CDR3 DNA reads as TGCGCCAGCAGCTTAGGACAGGGGGCTGAAAAACTGTTTTTT. Variable domain in full (rest from reference TRBV5-1 and TRBJ1-4): KAGVTQTPRYLIKTRGQQVTLSCSPISGHRSVSWYQQTPGQGLQFLFEYFSETQRNKGNFPGRFSGRQFSNSRSEMNVSTLELGDSALYLCASSLGQGAEKLFFGSGTQLSVL.

V is TRBV9 and J is TRBJ1-2, with D possibly TRBD1 on 5 matching bases. CDR1 SGDLS and CDR2 YYNGEE come from the germline V gene. The CDR3 runs 16 residues. Trimming took off 0 bases at V and 8 bases at J, with 20 bases between the two ends. CDR3 loop: CASSVGTWEGRSGYTF. CDR3 nucleotide sequence: TGTGCCAGCAGCGTAGGGACCTGGGAGGGGAGAAGCGGCTACACCTTC.

The chain links TRBV19 to TRBJ2-5; D is perhaps TRBD2 (6 bases). Trimming left V 4 bases short and J 1 base short, with 10 bases between. Looked up from germline, CDR1 is LNHDA and CDR2 is SQIVND (reference sequence). The CDR3 is 14 residues long. DNA for the CDR3: TGTGCCAGTAGTACCGGGGGACCCCAAGAGACCCAGTACTTC. This codes for CASSTGGPQETQYF.

The chain is built from TRBV7-2 and TRBJ1-3, with no clear D. Looked up from germline, CDR1 is SGHTA and CDR2 is FQGNSA. V was shortened by 5 bases and J by 0 bases, with 17 bases between the two germline ends. This CDR3 region has 17 residues. The CDR3 sequence: CASSPGSVLSSGNTIYF. Written as DNA, the CDR3 is TGTGCCAGCAGCCCCGGGTCGGTGCTAAGCTCTGGAAACACCATATATTTT.

DNA for the CDR3: TGTGCCAGCCTGGGACTAGCGGAGTACGAGCAGTACTTC. Encoded protein: CASLGLAEYEQYF. The genes are TRBV2 and TRBJ2-7; 11 bases match TRBD2. Unmatched junction bases numbered 4, after V lost 8 bases and J lost 4 bases. The germline gives CDR1 SNHLY, CDR2 FYNNEI. The CDR3 runs to 13 residues.

This rearrangement joins TRBV30 to TRBJ1-1, with TRBD1 matching over 8 bases. The CDR3 has 16 residues. CDR1 and CDR2 (germline): GTSNPN, SVGIG (reference sequence). V was clipped by 4 bases and J by 1 base; unmatched bases: 11. Here the CDR3 DNA reads TGTGCCTGGAACCCCAGCGCCGGGACAGGGAACACTGAAGCTTTCTTT. Translating gives CAWNPSAGTGNTEAFF.

The V gene is TRBV14, the J gene TRBJ1-1; D uncertain. CDR1 and CDR2 (germline): SGHDN, FVKESK. The length of the CDR3 is 13 residues. The germline V and J ends were trimmed by 3 bases and 4 bases, with 9 bases remaining between them. DNA of the CDR3: TGTGCCAGCAGCCACCTACCGGGCACTGAAGCTTTCTTT. Translated: CASSHLPGTEAFF.

This chain joins TRBV7-2 and TRBJ2-1, with 7 bases fitting TRBD2. Germline assignment: CDR1 SGHTA and CDR2 FQGNSA. CDR3 length: 15 amino acids. V gave up 5 bases and J gave up 2 bases; unmatched junction bases: 6. The CDR3 nucleotides are TGTGCCAGCAGCCTCCTAGCGGTACCCTACAATGAGCAGTTCTTC. As protein: CASSLLAVPYNEQFF.

The chain joins TRBV4-1 to TRBJ2-2, with a possible D match to TRBD2 (5 bases). This CDR3 has 17 amino acids. Germline CDR1 is MGHRA and CDR2 is YSYEKL. Trimming stripped 4 bases from V and 2 bases from J, with 17 bases between. CDR3 sequence (DNA): TGCGCCAGCAGCCTGGCCGTAGGGAGAACCAACACCGGGGAGCTGTTTTTT. It encodes CASSLAVGRTNTGELFF.

The rearrangement joins TRBV6-4 to TRBJ2-3; TRBD1 matches 8 bases. This CDR3 is built from 14 residues. The germline V gene encodes CDR1 MRHNA and CDR2 SNTAGT. Germline trimming cut 7 bases from V and 4 bases from J; bases unmatched to any gene: 7. This CDR3 is CASTQGAKSDTQYF. CDR3 coding DNA: TGTGCCAGCACCCAGGGGGCTAAGTCAGATACGCAGTATTTT.

The CDR3 DNA follows: TGTGCCTCCGACGGGGCCTACAATGAGCAGTTCTTC. This gives the protein CASDGAYNEQFF. The chain couples TRBV30 to TRBJ2-1; D is perhaps TRBD2 (5 bases). This CDR3 contains 12 residues. Germline V gives CDR1 GTSNPN, CDR2 SVGIG (reference sequence). V lost 7 bases, J lost 2 bases, and 9 bases lay in between.

J is TRBJ1-1 and V is TRBV7-6; weak D call: TRBD1 (6 bases). CDR1 is SGHVS and CDR2 is FNYEAQ in the germline V gene. Trimming left V 5 bases short and J 5 bases short, with 15 bases between. CDR3 length: 14 residues. CDR3 region: CASSPDSLRTEAFF. The DNA of the CDR3 is TGTGCCAGCAGCCCGGACAGCCTGAGGACTGAAGCTTTCTTT. The variable domain in full, completed from reference TRBV7-6 and TRBJ1-1, reads GAGVSQSPRYKVTKRGQDVALRCDPISGHVSLYWYRQALGQGPEFLTYFNYEAQQDKSGLPNDRFSAERPEGSISTLTIQRTEQRDSAMYRCASSPDSLRTEAFFGQGTRLTVV.

J is TRBJ2-4 and V is TRBV5-4; 7 nucleotides line up with TRBD2. CDR3 length: 15 amino acids. Germline CDR1 is SGHNT and CDR2 is YYREEE (reference sequence). With V trimmed by 4 bases and J by 6 bases, 10 bases remained unmatched. CDR3 nucleotide sequence: TGTGCCAGCAGCAGTGGTAAGCCGGGAGGAAACATTCAGTACTTC. It codes for CASSSGKPGGNIQYF.

J is TRBJ2-7 and V is TRBV27; weak D call: TRBD2 (5 bases). The CDR3 loop spans 12 amino acids. Per germline, CDR1 MNHEY and CDR2 SMNVEV (reference sequence). V lost 3 bases and J 7 bases, leaving 10 bases between the germline ends. The CDR3 protein is CASSFGPGEQYF. In DNA, the CDR3 is TGTGCCAGCAGTTTCGGACCGGGGGAGCAGTACTTC.

V gene TRBV20-1 combines with J gene TRBJ1-1; D remains ambiguous. The germline V and J ends were trimmed by 4 bases and 5 bases, with 8 bases remaining between them. The CDR3 runs to 11 residues. Per the germline V gene, CDR1 is DFQATT and CDR2 is SNEGSKA (reference sequence). CDR3 sequence reads: CSATPMTEAFF. In DNA form, the CDR3 reads TGCAGTGCTACCCCTATGACTGAAGCTTTCTTT.

This rearrangement joins TRBV7-9 to TRBJ2-7, with D possibly being TRBD1 (5 bases). Trimming removed 2 bases from V and 3 bases from J, with 5 bases in between. Germline V gives CDR1 SEHNR, CDR2 FQNEAQ (reference sequence). The CDR3 extends over 12 amino acids. CDR3 in amino acids: CASSLQGYEQYF. The CDR3 DNA sequence: TGTGCCAGCAGCTTACAGGGCTACGAGCAGTACTTC.

For this clone: This sample includes further DNA sequences coding for the same CDR3. This chain's CDR3 is CSARESGYTF. CDR3 DNA: TGCAGTGCTAGAGAGAGCGGCTACACCTTC. The chain carries TRBV20-1 and TRBJ1-2, with no clear D. The CDR3 is 10 amino acids. Trimming removed 0 bases from V and 8 bases from J, with 4 bases in between. The germline gives CDR1 DFQATT, CDR2 SNEGSKA (reference sequence).

V gene TRBV25-1 combines with J gene TRBJ1-5; D is unclear. This CDR3 comprises 17 residues. Trimming took off 3 bases at V and 3 bases at J, with 18 bases between the two ends. Per the germline V gene, CDR1 is MGHDK and CDR2 is SYGVNS. Here the CDR3 reads CASSDAKATVNNQPQHF. The DNA for the CDR3 is TGTGCCAGCAGTGATGCTAAGGCGACTGTTAACAATCAGCCCCAGCATTTT.

The chain combines TRBV29-1 with TRBJ2-1; 11 nucleotides align to TRBD2. The V segment lost 4 bases and the J segment 0 bases; nucleotides outside the gene matches: 8. The germline V gene encodes CDR1 SQVTM and CDR2 ANQGSEA. This CDR3 is 17 amino acids long. For the CDR3, the DNA is TGCAGCGTTGGGAGGGCTAGCGGGAGGAGCTCCTACAATGAGCAGTTCTTC. Amino acids: CSVGRASGRSSYNEQFF.

The V call is TRBV18, the J call TRBJ2-5, with a possible D match to TRBD1 (5 bases). Trimming pared 5 bases from V and 0 bases from J, leaving 7 bases between. CDR3 length equals 13 residues. CDR1 KGHSH and CDR2 LQKENI come from the germline V gene. CDR3 sequence (DNA): TGTGCCAGCTCAAGGGGTTACCAAGAGACCCAGTACTTC. Translated: CASSRGYQETQYF. Drawing the rest from reference TRBV18 and TRBJ2-5, the complete variable domain is NAGVMQNPRHLVRRRGQEARLRCSPMKGHSHVYWYRQLPEEGLKFMVYLQKENIIDESGMPKERFSAEFPKEGPSILRIQQVVRGDSAAYFCASSRGYQETQYFGPGTRLLVL.

This chain connects TRBV19 to TRBJ1-5; 7 bases fit TRBD1. The germline V gene encodes CDR1 LNHDA and CDR2 SQIVND (reference sequence). After removal of 4 bases from V and 1 base from J, the junction contained 7 bases not matched to a gene. This CDR3 is built from 16 residues. The CDR3 loop reads CASSNDRVSSNQPQHF. The CDR3 bases are TGTGCCAGTAGTAATGACAGGGTCTCCAGCAATCAGCCCCAGCATTTT.

This chain uses TRBV5-6 with TRBJ2-7, with TRBD2 identical over 12 bases. The germline V gene has CDR1 SGHDT and CDR2 YYEEEE. CDR3 length: 14 residues. The J segment lost 4 bases and the V segment lost 2 bases, leaving 1 base of the junction unmatched. The CDR3: CASSLLAGGYEQYF. The CDR3, as DNA: TGTGCCAGCAGCTTACTAGCGGGAGGTTACGAGCAGTACTTC.

The V gene is TRBV19, the J gene TRBJ1-5, with unresolved D. Trimming took 5 bases from V and 2 from J, leaving 7 bases between them. Germline loops: CDR1 LNHDA, CDR2 SQIVND (reference sequence). The CDR3 is 13 residues long. The CDR3, as DNA: TGTGCCAGTAGTCCTTCCGGCAATCAGCCCCAGCATTTT. As protein: CASSPSGNQPQHF.

The J gene is TRBJ2-3, the V gene TRBV5-4; 9 positions match TRBD2. Germline V gene lookup returns CDR1 SGHNT and CDR2 YYREEE (reference sequence). The CDR3 is made up of 16 amino acids. With V trimmed by 7 bases and J by 1 base, 10 bases remained unmatched. As DNA, the CDR3 is TGTGCCAGCGCTGAAGGCGGGAGGGCCGGCACAGATACGCAGTATTTT. This sequence encodes CASAEGGRAGTDTQYF.

This chain joins TRBV7-8 and TRBJ1-1, with D tentatively TRBD1 (6 bases). Trimming shortened V by 2 bases and J by 4 bases, and 17 bases separated the two germline ends. Per the germline V gene, CDR1 is SGHVS and CDR2 is FQNEAQ. The length of the CDR3 is 16 residues. The CDR3 spells CASSLFGGGRGTEAFF. The CDR3 DNA is TGTGCCAGCAGCTTATTCGGCGGGGGGCGCGGCACTGAAGCTTTCTTT.

The chain joins TRBV19 to TRBJ2-3, with D unclear. There are 13 residues in the CDR3. Deletions cut 8 bases from V and 1 base from J, with 10 bases between. Germline V CDR1 and CDR2: LNHDA, SQIVND (reference sequence). CDR3 coding DNA: TGTGCCAGTGACTCACCCCGCACAGATACGCAGTATTTT. It specifies CASDSPRTDTQYF.